A selection of T cell receptor beta chains follows, all from one sample in a study of response to subunit inactivated influenza vaccine. One entry per CDR3 protein results from TCRdb running MiXCR on the RT-PCR reads. This sample has about 170,000 distinct CDR3 sequences, with approximately 11% found just once. Here the sequenced sample was CD8+ T cells sorted from PBMCs, taken around 25 months after vaccination. The receptors stem from a man between 50 and 70 years old who received an inactivated influenza vaccine. The CDR3 runs from the conserved cysteine through the conserved F or W. Fields, in order: clone size, D gene, J gene, V gene, CDR3 DNA, CDR3 protein. A D gene is named only where the DNA matches it firmly. The listing skips clone size in some rows; elsewhere it reads once, few, many or a size class.

clone size: few; D gene: TRBD2; J gene: TRBJ2-7; V gene: TRBV5-1; CDR3 DNA: TGCGCCAGCAGCTTGGACCGGCGCGGGAGTAGGTACGAGCAGTACTTC; CDR3 protein: CASSLDRRGSRYEQYF
clone size: .; D gene: .; J gene: TRBJ1-1; V gene: TRBV20-1; CDR3 DNA: TGCAGTGCCAAGCAGGGACCGGGGACTGAAGCTTTCTTT; CDR3 protein: CSAKQGPGTEAFF
clone size: .; D gene: .; J gene: TRBJ2-1; V gene: TRBV27; CDR3 DNA: TGTGCCAGCAGTCCCGAACCGAGGGTGAATGAGCAGTTCTTC; CDR3 protein: CASSPEPRVNEQFF
clone size: many; D gene: .; J gene: TRBJ2-3; V gene: TRBV5-1; CDR3 DNA: TGCGCCAGCAGAGGTCTGGATACGCAGTATTTT; CDR3 protein: CASRGLDTQYF
clone size: few; D gene: .; J gene: TRBJ2-7; V gene: TRBV7-9; CDR3 DNA: TGTGCCAGCAGCTTCTCCGGGACCGACCCCTACGAGCAGTACTTC; CDR3 protein: CASSFSGTDPYEQYF
clone size: many; D gene: .; J gene: TRBJ2-3; V gene: TRBV28; CDR3 DNA: TGTGCCAGCAGTTTTCCCCCCTTTAAATCGACAGATACGCAGTATTTT; CDR3 protein: CASSFPPFKSTDTQYF
clone size: .; D gene: .; J gene: TRBJ1-4; V gene: TRBV4-3; CDR3 DNA: TGCGCCAGCAGCCAAGATAGTACAGGCTCCGAAAAACTGTTTTTT; CDR3 protein: CASSQDSTGSEKLFF
clone size: few; D gene: .; J gene: TRBJ2-1; V gene: TRBV4-3; CDR3 DNA: TGCGCCAGCAGCCAAGACAGGGCAAACTACAATGAGCAGTTCTTC; CDR3 protein: CASSQDRANYNEQFF
clone size: .; D gene: .; J gene: TRBJ2-3; V gene: TRBV20-1; CDR3 DNA: TGCAGTGCTAGAGATGGTAGGGTTGCGGATCCAGATACGCAGTATTTT; CDR3 protein: CSARDGRVADPDTQYF
clone size: .; D gene: TRBD1; J gene: TRBJ2-1; V gene: TRBV27; CDR3 DNA: TGTGCCAGCAGGGACCGGGACAGGGGCAACAATGAGCAGTTCTTC; CDR3 protein: CASRDRDRGNNEQFF
clone size: .; D gene: .; J gene: TRBJ2-7; V gene: TRBV3-1; CDR3 DNA: TGTGCCAGCAGCAAACAGGCGCCTTGGACACACGAGCAGTACTTC; CDR3 protein: CASSKQAPWTHEQYF
clone size: few; D gene: TRBD2; J gene: TRBJ2-1; V gene: TRBV7-9; CDR3 DNA: TGTGCCAGCGTACCTTTTGGACTAGCCAACAATGAGCAGTTCTTC; CDR3 protein: CASVPFGLANNEQFF
clone size: .; D gene: TRBD1; J gene: TRBJ2-3; V gene: TRBV28; CDR3 DNA: TGTGCCAGCAGTTTCACAGACAGGGGCCTAGGTACGCAGTATTTT; CDR3 protein: CASSFTDRGLGTQYF
clone size: .; D gene: .; J gene: TRBJ2-3; V gene: TRBV29-1; CDR3 DNA: TGCAGCGTTGTCGCAGGTTTAGATACGCAGTATTTT; CDR3 protein: CSVVAGLDTQYF
clone size: few; D gene: .; J gene: TRBJ2-5; V gene: TRBV2; CDR3 DNA: TGTGCCAGCAGCCGAGGGGGGGCCCAAGAGACCCAGTACTTC; CDR3 protein: CASSRGGAQETQYF
clone size: many; D gene: .; J gene: TRBJ1-1; V gene: TRBV2; CDR3 DNA: TGTGCCAGCAGTGATCAATGGGTACGGGCTTTCTTT; CDR3 protein: CASSDQWVRAFF
clone size: many; D gene: .; J gene: TRBJ2-1; V gene: TRBV12-3/TRBV12-4; CDR3 DNA: TGTGCCAGCAGTTTTGCCGGAGAGCAGTTCTTC; CDR3 protein: CASSFAGEQFF
clone size: few; D gene: .; J gene: TRBJ2-7; V gene: TRBV28; CDR3 DNA: TGTGCCAGCAGTCTTCTCACTTCGGGGACTCCCTACGAGCAGTACTTC; CDR3 protein: CASSLLTSGTPYEQYF
clone size: .; D gene: .; J gene: TRBJ1-2; V gene: TRBV5-6; CDR3 DNA: TGTGCCAGCAGCTTGAGGGTGTGGGGACCCAACTATGGCTACACCTTC; CDR3 protein: CASSLRVWGPNYGYTF
clone size: .; D gene: TRBD1; J gene: TRBJ2-7; V gene: TRBV6-5; CDR3 DNA: TGTGCCAGCAGTAACCGGGACAGGTTACACGAGCAGTACTTC; CDR3 protein: CASSNRDRLHEQYF
clone size: .; D gene: .; J gene: TRBJ2-2; V gene: TRBV6-5; CDR3 DNA: TGTGCCAGCAGTTACTCGCAACGTTCCGGAAACACCGGGGAGCTGTTTTTT; CDR3 protein: CASSYSQRSGNTGELFF
clone size: few; D gene: TRBD2; J gene: TRBJ2-2; V gene: TRBV9; CDR3 DNA: TGTGCCAGCAGCGACTCCAAGGGACTAGCGGAAAACACCGGGGAGCTGTTTTTT; CDR3 protein: CASSDSKGLAENTGELFF
clone size: few; D gene: TRBD2; J gene: TRBJ2-1; V gene: TRBV20-1; CDR3 DNA: TGCAGTGCTAGTAGCCAGGATCCTATAGCGGGAGGCGGCTCCAATGAGCAGTTCTTC; CDR3 protein: CSASSQDPIAGGGSNEQFF
clone size: many; D gene: TRBD2; J gene: TRBJ2-1; V gene: TRBV5-1; CDR3 DNA: TGCGCCAGCAGCCCACTAGCGGGGGCCTACAATGAGCAGTTCTTC; CDR3 protein: CASSPLAGAYNEQFF
clone size: .; D gene: TRBD1; J gene: TRBJ2-1; V gene: TRBV9; CDR3 DNA: TGTGCCAGCAGCGACAGGGGACCCTACAATGAGCAGTTCTTC; CDR3 protein: CASSDRGPYNEQFF
clone size: .; D gene: TRBD1; J gene: TRBJ2-3; V gene: TRBV7-6; CDR3 DNA: TGTGCCAGCAGCCGCCTATCCGGGACAGGGAGCACAGATACGCAGTATTTT; CDR3 protein: CASSRLSGTGSTDTQYF
clone size: many; D gene: .; J gene: TRBJ2-1; V gene: TRBV12-3/TRBV12-4; CDR3 DNA: TGTGCCAGCAGTTCCCCAGGGGCAGGGCGCGACAATGAGCAGTTCTTC; CDR3 protein: CASSSPGAGRDNEQFF
clone size: few; D gene: TRBD2; J gene: TRBJ2-1; V gene: TRBV6-1; CDR3 DNA: TGTGCCAGCAGCCGATTTACTAGCGGGGGGGCCAATGAGCAGTTCTTC; CDR3 protein: CASSRFTSGGANEQFF
clone size: .; D gene: .; J gene: TRBJ2-7; V gene: TRBV4-2; CDR3 DNA: TGTGCCAGCAGCCAAGATGGGGACCACTCGGACGAGCAGTACTTC; CDR3 protein: CASSQDGDHSDEQYF
clone size: many; D gene: TRBD1; J gene: TRBJ2-3; V gene: TRBV29-1; CDR3 DNA: TGCAGCGTAGAAAGGACAGGGGACCGCACAGATACGCAGTATTTT; CDR3 protein: CSVERTGDRTDTQYF
clone size: few; D gene: .; J gene: TRBJ2-1; V gene: TRBV7-2; CDR3 DNA: TGTGCCAGCAGCTTAGGGGGGGGGGCGATCAATGAGCAGTTCTTC; CDR3 protein: CASSLGGGAINEQFF
clone size: .; D gene: .; J gene: TRBJ1-2; V gene: TRBV12-3/TRBV12-4; CDR3 DNA: TGTGCCAGCAGTTCTGTGAATGGCTACACCTTC; CDR3 protein: CASSSVNGYTF
clone size: many; D gene: .; J gene: TRBJ1-5; V gene: TRBV20-1; CDR3 DNA: TGCAGTGCTAGAGATATGAATCAGCCCCAGCATTTT; CDR3 protein: CSARDMNQPQHF
clone size: few; D gene: .; J gene: TRBJ1-5; V gene: TRBV5-8; CDR3 DNA: TGTGCCAGCAGCTTGGTCTTAAAGCAGCCCCAGCATTTT; CDR3 protein: CASSLVLKQPQHF
clone size: few; D gene: TRBD1; J gene: TRBJ1-2; V gene: TRBV14; CDR3 DNA: TGTGCCAGCAGCCACTCGACAGGGGGCATCTATGGCTACACCTTC; CDR3 protein: CASSHSTGGIYGYTF
clone size: .; D gene: TRBD1; J gene: TRBJ2-5; V gene: TRBV4-1; CDR3 DNA: TGCGCCAGCAGCCAAGACGACAGGGACCAAGAGACCCAGTACTTC; CDR3 protein: CASSQDDRDQETQYF
clone size: few; D gene: .; J gene: TRBJ2-1; V gene: TRBV7-9; CDR3 DNA: TGTGCCAGCAGCTTCAGAGACAGGCCAGACAATGAGCAGTTCTTC; CDR3 protein: CASSFRDRPDNEQFF
clone size: few; D gene: .; J gene: TRBJ2-2; V gene: TRBV20-1; CDR3 DNA: TGCAGTGCCCGCCCCGGCAGAGCCACCGGGGAGCTGTTTTTT; CDR3 protein: CSARPGRATGELFF
clone size: few; D gene: TRBD1; J gene: TRBJ2-6; V gene: TRBV9; CDR3 DNA: TGTGCCAGCAGCGCCCGGGACAGGGGAATCTCTGGGGCCAACGTCCTGACTTTC; CDR3 protein: CASSARDRGISGANVLTF
clone size: .; D gene: .; J gene: TRBJ2-7; V gene: TRBV7-9; CDR3 DNA: TGTGCCAGCAGCTTAACGGTCGGCAGGGACTACGAGCAGTACTTC; CDR3 protein: CASSLTVGRDYEQYF